This T cell receptor (beta chain) was documented in a study of glioma-infiltrating T cells after dendritic cell vaccination. The V end was cut by 0 bases, the J end by 7 bases, with 12 bases between. The CDR3 runs 14 residues. CDR1 and CDR2 from the germline V gene are KGHSH and LQKENI. The PCR used 60 V beta and 13 J beta primers. Produced via immunoSEQ multiplex PCR; TCRdb's table is partial and in-frame only. The repertoire includes around 90,000 clones, around three quarters of them detected once, and 5.5% to 7% sits in the top ten. The rearrangement links TRBV18 to TRBJ1-2; the D gene is possibly TRBD1 (5 bases). The sample was blood, taken before dendritic cell vaccination. This TCR was sampled from a human donor with glioblastoma. As DNA, the CDR3 is TGTGCCAGCTCACCACCCAGGGCTATGCCTGGCTACACCTTC. Translating it yields CASSPPRAMPGYTF.